The 30 T cell receptor gamma chains reported below all come from one sample, sequenced in a study of γδ T cells in repeated Plasmodium falciparum infection. TCRdb re-called the multiplex PCR reads via CATT. This sample has about 15,000 gamma-chain clones, with approximately 1.5% found just once. Gammadelta T cells were flow-sorted from PBMC into Vgamma9/Vdelta2+ and Vdelta2-negative populations for bulk analysis. The sequenced sample was gamma-delta T cells from blood. The source of these receptors is a pool of human donors (malaria-infected and uninfected, not separated).

In its sample, this clone was seen a few times. The amino acid sequence in TCRdb belongs to a much larger clone and departs from this DNA's translation at residue 18, likely a sequencing read error; the sequence shown is translated from the DNA. The J gene went uncalled, whereas the V gene is TRGV9. The germline V gene has CDR1 GITISATS and CDR2 ISYDGTV (reference sequence). The CDR3 loop spans 29 amino acids. The DNA of the CDR3 is TGTGCCTTGTGGGAGGTGCAGAAGGTGGGATTGGCAGTGGAACAACACTGGTGGTCACAGGTAAGTATCGGAAGAATACAACATTTC. Amino acid sequence: CALWEVQKVGLAVEQHWWSQVSIGRIQHF.

Remarks on this clone: The limits of the CDR3 on the DNA are not certain, so only TCRdb's listed CDR3 is given. A V gene of TRGV9 was called, but no J gene was assigned. The CDR3 has 31 amino acids, counting both end residues. CDR1 and CDR2 (germline): GITISATS, ISYDGTV (reference sequence). CDR3 in amino acids: CALWEVDLLRNSLAVEQHWLSQVSIGRIQHF.

In its sample, this clone was seen many times. The TCRdb protein, from a much larger clone, departs from this DNA's translation at residue 5, likely by read error; the protein shown derives from the DNA. CDR3 amino acids: CATWNHFGLF. The CDR3 nucleotides read TGTGCCACCTGGAACCATTTTGGACTCTTT. The rearrangement links TRGV4 to TRGJ1 or TRGJ2. After removal of 6 bases from V and 15 bases from J, the junction contained 11 bases not matched to a gene. This CDR3 is 10 amino acids long. Per the germline V gene, CDR1 is EGSTGY and CDR2 is YDSYTSSV.

This clone showed up just a few times. Only one base separates this from a far larger clonotype, so it likely reflects a read error. This same CDR3 is encoded by further DNA sequences in the sample. In DNA, the CDR3 is TGTGCCACCTGGGACGGTGGAGGGTATAAGAAACTCTTC. Translation: CATWDGGGYKKLF. V gene TRGV5 was called; the J gene was not. The CDR3 covers 13 residues. The V gene's germline CDR1 is VINAFY and CDR2 YDVSNSKD.

A remark on this clone: A far larger clone is a single base away, which makes a read error likely. The sample holds other DNA sequences that translate to the same CDR3. With the J gene uncalled, the V gene is TRGV9. Germline-derived CDR1 and CDR2 are GITISATS and ISYDGTV (reference sequence). The CDR3 length is 18 residues. The CDR3 spells CALWQVSRQELGKKIKVF. Written as DNA, the CDR3 is TGTGCCTTGTGGCAGGTGAGCCGGCAAGAGTTGGGCAAAAAAATTAAGGTATTT.

This clone was seen a few times. The protein TCRdb gives is from a much larger clone and does not agree with this DNA's translation at residue 3, likely a read error; the protein shown here comes from the DNA. The chain couples TRGV9 to TRGJ1 or TRGJ2. The CDR3 covers 15 residues. Germline assignment: CDR1 GITISATS and CDR2 ISYDGTV (reference sequence). CDR3 sequence reads: CASWELPIFYYKKLF. The CDR3 DNA reads TGTGCCTCGTGGGAGTTGCCGATTTTCTATTATAAGAAACTCTTT.

As to this clone: It differs at one base from a far larger clone, so likely a read error. The sample contains more than one DNA sequence encoding this CDR3. Written as DNA, the CDR3 is TGTGCTTTGTGGGAGGTGCATCGCCCTCAAGAGTTGGGCAAAAAAATCAAGGTATTT. It specifies CALWEVHRPQELGKKIKVF. The V and J genes are TRGV9 and TRGJP. Here the J gene came from matching the DNA to germline, since TCRdb omits it. CDR1 GITISATS and CDR2 ISYDGTV come from the germline V gene (reference sequence). CDR3 length: 19 amino acids.

This clone showed up many times. The likely explanation is a read error, given a far larger clone one base away. The same CDR3 also results from other DNA sequences found in this sample. The CDR3 region has the DNA TGCGCCACCTGGGACAAACAATCAGATTATAAGAAACTCTTT. Protein product: CATWDKQSDYKKLF. J is TRGJ1 or TRGJ2 and V is TRGV3. No J gene is reported in TCRdb; it was inferred here by comparing the DNA with germline. The V gene's germline CDR1 is VTNTFY and CDR2 YDVSTARD (reference sequence). The CDR3 totals 14 residues.

This clone appeared many times. This DNA's translation and the protein TCRdb lists, from a much larger clone, do not match at residue 11, likely due to a read error; the protein shown is translated from the DNA. The V and J genes are TRGV9 and TRGJP. The J gene is absent in TCRdb and was assigned here via DNA matching to germline. Germline lookup yields CDR1 GITISATS and CDR2 ISYDGTV (reference sequence). The CDR3 sequence is 16 residues long. CDR3 sequence: CALWDRQELGEKIKVF. The CDR3 region has the DNA TGTGCCTTGTGGGACCGCCAAGAGTTGGGCGAAAAAATCAAGGTATTT.

There are a few counts of this clone. A far larger clone differs by one base, so this is likely a read error. The sample contains more than one DNA sequence encoding this CDR3. The rearrangement joins TRGV9 to TRGJ1 or TRGJ2. TCRdb is silent on the J gene; assignment here came from matching the DNA to germline. The CDR3 covers 13 residues. V was clipped by 1 base and J by 5 bases; unmatched bases: 5. Per the germline V gene, CDR1 is GITISATS and CDR2 is ISYDGTV (reference sequence). In nucleotides, the CDR3 is TGTGCCTTGTGGGAGGTCGGGCATTATAAGAAACTCTTT. This sequence encodes CALWEVGHYKKLF.

Regarding this clone: This sequence is one base from a far larger clone and is likely a read error. The sample has other DNA sequences that encode this CDR3 too. The chain carries TRGV9 and TRGJP. No J gene was available from TCRdb, and it was assigned here by a germline match of the DNA. From germline, CDR1 is GITISATS and CDR2 ISYDGTV (reference sequence). This CDR3 comprises 17 residues. CDR3 residues: CALWEAGRELGKKIKVF. The CDR3 DNA reads TGTGCCTTGTGGGAGGCGGGACGAGAGTTGGGTAAAAAAATCAAGGTATTT.

This clone was detected only a few times. TCRdb's entry gives the protein of a much larger clone, which mismatches this DNA's translation at residue 9, likely from a read error; the protein reported here is translated from the DNA. The same CDR3 also results from other DNA sequences found in this sample. The CDR3 here is CATWDGVLKYYKKLF. Written as DNA, the CDR3 is TGTGCCACCTGGGACGGTGTTCTGAAATATTATAAGAAACTCTTT. The V call is TRGV2, the J call TRGJ1 or TRGJ2. The junction had 10 bases not matched to a gene; V was cut back by 1 base and J by 4 bases. This CDR3 is 15 amino acids long. CDR1 is EGSNGY, CDR2 YDSYNSKV, per germline.

This clone was counted ten times or more. This chain links TRGV8 with TRGJP2. The germline V gene has CDR1 VENAVY and CDR2 YDSYNSRV. With 6 bases clipped from V and 9 bases from J, the junction kept 7 bases outside the gene matches. CDR3 length equals 12 residues. The CDR3 region is CATWFHYWIKTF. CDR3 bases: TGTGCCACCTGGTTCCACTATTGGATCAAGACGTTT.

Many counts were recorded for this clone. The protein given by TCRdb reflects a much larger clone and differs at residue 7 from this DNA's translation, likely from a read error; the protein shown is the DNA's translation. V usage is TRGV3 and J usage is TRGJ1 or TRGJ2. Germline V gene lookup returns CDR1 VTNTFY and CDR2 YDVSTARD (reference sequence). The CDR3 extends over 11 amino acids. Trimming removed 3 bases from V and 8 bases from J; junction bases left unmatched: 4. CDR3 sequence (DNA): TGTGCCACCTGGGACGGTCATAAGAAACTCTTT. Encoded protein: CATWDGHKKLF.

Sample share makes this clone medium-sized (0.01 to 0.1%). This could be a read error, since a much larger clone is one nucleotide away. The genes are TRGV9 and TRGJP. V was clipped by 4 bases and J by 5 bases; unmatched bases: 2. The CDR3 extends over 15 amino acids. Germline CDR1 GITISATS, CDR2 ISYDGTV (reference sequence). DNA for the CDR3: TGTGCCTTGTGGGATGAAGAGTTGGGCAAAAAAATCAAGGTATTT. It specifies CALWDEELGKKIKVF.

As concerns this clone: TCRdb's entry gives the protein of a much larger clone, which mismatches this DNA's translation at residue 15, likely from a read error; the protein reported here is translated from the DNA. The J gene was not called, though the V gene is TRGV9. The germline V gene encodes CDR1 GITISATS and CDR2 ISYDGTV (reference sequence). The CDR3 is made up of 29 amino acids. The CDR3 sequence: CALWEVQKVGLAVEEHWLSQVSIGRIQHF. Written as DNA, the CDR3 is TGTGCCTTGTGGGAGGTGCAGAAGGTGGGATTGGCAGTGGAAGAACACTGGTTGTCACAGGTAAGTATCGGAAGAATACAACATTTC.

This clone has at least ten counts. The translation of this DNA and the TCRdb protein of a much larger clone differ at residue 7, probably owing to a read error; the protein shown here is translated from the DNA. The gene calls are TRGV4 and TRGJ1 or TRGJ2. With 3 bases clipped from V and 5 bases from J, the junction kept 7 bases outside the gene matches. The V gene's germline CDR1 is EGSTGY and CDR2 YDSYTSSV. CDR3 length: 13 residues. The CDR3 DNA reads as TGTGCCACCTGGGATTCTGCCCATTATAAGAAACTCTTT. It specifies CATWDSAHYKKLF.

Comment on this clone: One base separates it from a far larger clone, so it is likely a read error. This sample also contains other DNA sequences that code for the same CDR3. The CDR3 spells CALWEALDYKKLF. Here the CDR3 DNA reads TGTGCCTTGTGGGAGGCGCTGGATTATAAGAAGCTCTTT. A V gene of TRGV9 was called, but no J gene was assigned. The germline CDR1 and CDR2 sequences are GITISATS and ISYDGTV (reference sequence). CDR3 length: 13 amino acids.

This clone occurred many times. The CDR3 is CALWERGELGKKIKVF. The DNA of the CDR3 is TGTGCCTTGTGGGAGAGAGGGGAGTTGGGCAAAAAAATCAAGGTATTT. The V and J genes are TRGV9 and TRGJP. The J gene is not listed in TCRdb, so it was assigned here from a DNA match to germline. With 3 bases clipped from V and 7 bases from J, the junction kept 6 bases outside the gene matches. The CDR3 spans 16 residues. Germline CDR1 reads GITISATS; CDR2 reads ISYDGTV (reference sequence).

This clone was seen many times. It is likely a read error: a sequence one base away is far more abundant. This CDR3 is also generated by other DNA sequences in the sample. The chain combines TRGV9 with TRGJ1 or TRGJ2. This CDR3 has 14 amino acids. CDR1 is GITISATS and CDR2 is ISYDGTV in the germline V gene (reference sequence). The CDR3, as DNA: TGTGCCTTGTGGGAGGTGCACCTATATTACAAGAAACTCTTT. Protein sequence: CALWEVHLYYKKLF.

This clone was counted at least ten times. This likely reflects a read error, since a far larger clone is one base away. The same CDR3 is also encoded by other DNA sequences in this sample. The chain employs TRGV9 and TRGJ1 or TRGJ2. Germline CDR1 reads GITISATS; CDR2 reads ISYDGTV (reference sequence). The CDR3 contains 14 residues. CDR3 sequence: CALWEVRRYYKKLF. The CDR3 DNA is TGTGCCTTGTGGGAGGTGCGTCGTTATTATAAGAAGCTCTTT.

This clone was seen only a few times. The protein recorded in TCRdb matches a much larger clone and deviates from this DNA's translation at residue 8, suggesting a read error; the protein here is obtained by translating the DNA. The chain uses TRGV3 and TRGJ1 or TRGJ2. TCRdb is silent on the J gene; assignment here came from matching the DNA to germline. The CDR3 consists of 13 residues. Germline CDR1 is VTNTFY and CDR2 is YDVSTARD (reference sequence). The CDR3 DNA reads as TGTGCCACCTGGGGTCAGAATCATTATAAGAAACTCTTT. This translates into CATWGQNHYKKLF.

This clone has a handful of counts. A far larger clone is one nucleotide away, so this likely arose from a read error. At the DNA level, this CDR3 is encoded by other sequences in the same sample as well. This sequence joins TRGV9 and TRGJ1 or TRGJ2. The J gene, absent from TCRdb, was called here by matching the DNA to germline. V shed 5 bases and J 11 bases; nucleotides not matched to a gene: 9. The germline V gene encodes CDR1 GITISATS and CDR2 ISYDGTV (reference sequence). The CDR3 is 11 residues long. CDR3 amino acids: CALWALPQKLF. The CDR3 nucleotides are TGTGCCTTGTGGGCCCTCCCACAGAAACTCTTT.

The table lists this clone with a few counts. A far larger clone is one nucleotide away, so this likely arose from a read error. Other DNA sequences in this specimen translate into the identical CDR3. The chain uses TRGV3 and TRGJ1 or TRGJ2. TCRdb is silent on the J gene; assignment here came from matching the DNA to germline. CDR1 VTNTFY and CDR2 YDVSTARD come from the germline V gene (reference sequence). The CDR3 consists of 13 residues. CDR3 amino acids: CATWPRIGRKKLF. The CDR3 coding sequence is TGCGCCACCTGGCCCCGAATTGGGCGTAAGAAACTCTTT.

The sample holds a few counts of this clone. Since a far larger clone is one base different, this is likely a read error. Other DNA sequences in this sample translate to the same CDR3. The chain joins TRGV9 to TRGJ1 or TRGJ2. TCRdb lists no J gene, so it was determined here by aligning the DNA to germline. The germline V gene encodes CDR1 GITISATS and CDR2 ISYDGTV (reference sequence). The CDR3 is 17 residues long. The CDR3 DNA is TGTGCCCTGTGGGAGGCTCGAACGCCGCTTGGGTCGGATAAGAAACTCTTT. Its protein product is CALWEARTPLGSDKKLF.

This clone has a count of ten or more. The protein recorded in TCRdb matches a much larger clone and deviates from this DNA's translation at residue 8, suggesting a read error; the protein here is obtained by translating the DNA. The identical CDR3 is also encoded by other nucleotide sequences in the sample. This chain links TRGV9 with TRGJ1 or TRGJ2. Here the J gene came from matching the DNA to germline, since TCRdb omits it. From germline, CDR1 is GITISATS and CDR2 ISYDGTV (reference sequence). There are 13 residues in the CDR3. V gave up 1 base and J gave up 7 bases; unmatched junction bases: 7. As DNA, the CDR3 is TGTGCCTTGTGGGAGGTTGGTTACTATAAGAAACTCTTT. Translating gives CALWEVGYYKKLF.

This clone was counted many times. A far larger clone is off by one base, so a read error is likely. Within the sample, other DNA sequences also encode this same CDR3. The V gene is TRGV9, but the J gene lacks a call. In germline, CDR1 is GITISATS, CDR2 ISYDGTV (reference sequence). This CDR3 spans 14 amino acids. The CDR3, as DNA: TGTGCCTTGTGGGATCCCTCGGGGGATTATAAGAAACTCTTC. As protein: CALWDPSGDYKKLF.

There are a few counts of this clone. TCRdb's protein, taken from a much larger clone, differs from this DNA's translation at residue 6, likely owing to a read error; the protein displayed comes from the DNA. The CDR3 DNA reads TGTGCCTTGTGGGAGATCCCAAAAGAGTTGGGCAAAAAAATCAAGGTATTT. It is translated as CALWEIPKELGKKIKVF. V is TRGV9 and J is TRGJP. This CDR3 is 17 amino acids long. The germline CDR1 and CDR2 sequences are GITISATS and ISYDGTV (reference sequence). V was pared by 3 bases and J by 5 bases, with 7 bases of the junction left unmatched.

A word on this clone: The protein given by TCRdb reflects a much larger clone and differs at residue 14 from this DNA's translation, likely from a read error; the protein shown is the DNA's translation. The same CDR3 also results from other DNA sequences found in this sample. The chain carries TRGV9 and TRGJ1 or TRGJ2. The germline CDR1 and CDR2 sequences are GITISATS and ISYDGTV (reference sequence). The CDR3 length is 16 residues. CDR3 sequence: CALWEKEVFDYYKNLF. Written as DNA, the CDR3 is TGTGCCTTGTGGGAGAAGGAAGTCTTCGATTATTATAAGAACCTCTTT.

About this clone itself: TCRdb lists the protein of a much larger clone for this DNA, which differs at residue 13, so this is likely a read error; the protein given here is translated from the DNA itself. The J gene went uncalled, whereas the V gene is TRGV9. The CDR3 length is 15 residues. Looked up from germline, CDR1 is GITISATS and CDR2 is ISYDGTV (reference sequence). The CDR3 DNA is TGTGCCTTGTGGGTCAAAGAGTTGGGCAAAAAAATCAGGGTATTT. This translates into CALWVKELGKKIRVF.